This T cell receptor (beta chain) came from a study of radiotherapy plus CTLA-4 blockade in lung cancer. V was trimmed by 6 bases and J by 5 bases, leaving 13 bases between them. CDR1 is KGHSH and CDR2 is LQKENI in the germline V gene. The CDR3 has 13 amino acids. Data came from immunoSEQ multiplex PCR; TCRdb stores just in-frame clones and leaves some out. Here the sample spans 85,000 to 130,000 clones, about 84% being singletons. This clone was detected once. Material: peripheral blood, obtained from a patient treated with radiotherapy plus ipilimumab. The sequence was collected from a human donor with non-small cell lung cancer that progressed on radiotherapy plus ipilimumab. Some clones in this sample may be carry-over from other donors' samples. The gene calls are TRBV18 and TRBJ2-5; D unclear. CDR3 sequence: CASSQQIRETQYF. The CDR3 DNA reads as TGTGCCAGCTCCCAACAAATCCGGGAGACCCAGTACTTC.